The next 2 T cell receptor beta chains were all read from a single sample in a study of a mutant IDH1 vaccine in newly diagnosed glioma. The antigens for these receptors are not known. This sample's time point: week 47, end of study. A single vaccine dose contained 300 ug of mutant IDH1 20-mer peptide, and topical imiquimod was used with it. The data were produced by immunoSEQ multiplex PCR, yet TCRdb's version contains in-frame clones alone and is incomplete. This sample carries approximately 84,000 clones, 75% to 85% of them seen once, and the ten largest clones take around 5%. The material sequenced was PBMCs, taken from a glioma patient whose treatment included an IDH1 peptide vaccine. The receptors originated from a man aged 35-49 years with glioma.

Worth noting for this clone: Germline and junction disagree at one end, which may indicate a read error. This sequence joins TRBV7-7 and TRBJ2-1, with D uncertain. CDR1 SSHAT and CDR2 FNYEAQ come from the germline V gene (reference sequence). The CDR3 runs 13 residues. The CDR3 region has the DNA TGTGCTAGCAGCTCCCGGCTGTACAATGAGCAGTTCTTC. Translated, it gives CASSSRLYNEQFF.

This clone showed up just a few times. The rearrangement links TRBV6-5 to TRBJ1-2; no definite D call. Germline lookup yields CDR1 MNHEY and CDR2 SVGAGI. Trimming pared 6 bases from V and 4 bases from J, leaving 12 bases between. The CDR3 spans 13 residues. For the CDR3, the DNA is TGTGCCAGCAGCACCCCGCGGGCCTATGGCTACACCTTC. It translates to CASSTPRAYGYTF.